A single sample gave rise to the 27 T cell receptor beta chains below, sequenced in a study of metastatic and nonmetastatic thyroid tumors. All patients reached thyroid surgery having received no treatment beforehand. From the PCR reads, TCRdb re-called clones with MiXCR. The sample lists tens of thousands of clones, approximately 15% occurring once. Sequencing input: blood. Every receptor here comes from a female donor with papillary thyroid cancer or a benign thyroid nodule (not recorded which). Some clones in this sample may be carry-over from other donors' samples.

Many counts were recorded for this clone. V usage is TRBV27 and J usage is TRBJ1-1; D gene ambiguous. With 2 bases removed from V and 6 bases from J, the gap between germline ends came to 10 bases. CDR3 length: 13 residues. Germline CDR1 reads MNHEY; CDR2 reads SMNVEV (reference sequence). CDR3 sequence: CASSLIVSAEAFF. CDR3 nucleotide sequence: TGTGCCAGCAGTTTAATTGTGAGTGCTGAAGCTTTCTTT.

The V gene is TRBV13, the J gene TRBJ2-1, with TRBD2 as a possible D gene (6 bases). V was clipped by 5 bases and J by 0 bases, with 23 bases between them. Germline CDR1 and CDR2: PRHDT and FYEKMQ (reference sequence). The CDR3 has 19 residues. CDR3 protein: CASSKDGTPGTLSYNEQFF. In DNA form, the CDR3 reads TGTGCCAGCAGCAAAGACGGGACTCCCGGGACCCTCTCCTACAATGAGCAGTTCTTC.

The chain employs TRBV28 and TRBJ1-2; D gene ambiguous. CDR3 size: 13 residues. V was cut by 7 bases and J by 9 bases, with 18 bases left in between. Per the germline V gene, CDR1 is MDHEN and CDR2 is SYDVKM. CDR3 amino acids: CASTDTARYCYTF. Here the CDR3 DNA reads TGTGCCAGCACCGACACCGCTCGATATTGCTACACCTTC.

Concerning this clone: A much larger clonotype is one base distant, so this may be a read error. The chain employs TRBV13 and TRBJ2-5; 8 nucleotides align to TRBD1. CDR3 size: 14 residues. The ends lost 6 bases at V and 0 bases at J; junction bases unmatched: 3. The germline gives CDR1 PRHDT, CDR2 FYEKMQ (reference sequence). CDR3: CASRGQVDQETQYF. DNA for the CDR3: TGTGCCAGCAGGGGACAGGTGGACCAAGAGACCCAGTACTTC.

This clone occurred a few times. The chain uses TRBV7-8 and TRBJ1-4, with unresolved D. Deletions cut 5 bases from V and 3 bases from J, with 10 bases between. The germline gives CDR1 SGHVS, CDR2 FQNEAQ. This CDR3 is built from 14 residues. The CDR3 nucleotides read TGTGCCAGCAGCCCGAGCCGGGCTAATGAAAAACTGTTTTTT. Its translation: CASSPSRANEKLFF.

This clone has ten or more counts. J is TRBJ2-1 and V is TRBV2; 8 bases agree with TRBD2. V lost 4 bases and J lost 8; bases outside the gene matches: 7. CDR1 and CDR2 from the germline V gene are SNHLY and FYNNEI. CDR3 size: 14 residues. In DNA form, the CDR3 reads TGTGCCAGCAGTGTCCGACTAGCGTTGGATGAGCAGTTCTTC. Encoded protein: CASSVRLALDEQFF.

This clone was recorded a few times. A much larger clonotype is one base distant, so this may be a read error. V usage is TRBV6-1 and J usage is TRBJ2-3; 13 positions match TRBD2. The CDR3 covers 18 residues. The trim removed 4 bases at V and 4 bases at J, leaving 11 bases unmatched. Germline V gene data show CDR1 as MNHNS and CDR2 as SASEGT. The CDR3 nucleotides read TGTGCCAGCAGTGGTACAGGACTAGCGGGAGTCTACGCAGATACGCAGTATTTT. Translating gives CASSGTGLAGVYADTQYF.

Ten or more counts support this clone. The chain uses TRBV20-1 and TRBJ2-1; 8 bases are a match to TRBD2. CDR1 and CDR2 from the germline V gene are DFQATT and SNEGSKA (reference sequence). V lost 3 bases and J lost 7; bases outside the gene matches: 11. The CDR3 is 15 amino acids. The CDR3 nucleotides read TGCAGTGCTAGCGATAATAGCGGGATCATAAATGAGCAGTTCTTC. It encodes CSASDNSGIINEQFF.

This clone came up many times. This chain uses TRBV6-1 with TRBJ2-7; D possibly corresponds to TRBD2 (6 bases). V was shortened by 5 bases and J by 3 bases, with 17 bases between the two germline ends. The CDR3 has 15 residues. The germline V gene has CDR1 MNHNS and CDR2 SASEGT. The chain's CDR3 is CASSSPGLGFYEQYF. For the CDR3, the DNA is TGTGCCAGCAGTTCCCCGGGACTGGGGTTCTACGAGCAGTACTTC.

This clone was counted many times. The chain recombines TRBV7-2 with TRBJ1-3; no reliable D call. Germline-derived CDR1 and CDR2 are SGHTA and FQGNSA. This CDR3 region has 15 residues. V was trimmed by 2 bases and J by 8 bases, leaving 16 bases between them. The CDR3 protein is CASSLFMGSTDTIYF. Written as DNA, the CDR3 is TGTGCCAGCAGCTTATTTATGGGGAGCACTGACACCATATATTTT.

The chain carries TRBV4-1 and TRBJ1-1; D ambiguous. This CDR3 has 15 amino acids. The V end lost 3 bases, the J end lost 2 bases, and 13 bases lay between the germline ends. CDR1 and CDR2 (germline): MGHRA, YSYEKL. CDR3 DNA: TGCGCCAGCAGCCATGGTAGGCAGATAAACACTGAAGCTTTCTTT. Translation gives CASSHGRQINTEAFF.

This clone has ten or more counts. J is TRBJ1-5 and V is TRBV20-1, with TRBD1 matching over 9 bases. Germline trimming cut 5 bases from V and 1 base from J; bases unmatched to any gene: 12. There are 17 residues in the CDR3. CDR1 and CDR2 from the germline V gene are DFQATT and SNEGSKA (reference sequence). CDR3 residues: CSASSSGTGNSNQPQHF. For the CDR3, the DNA is TGCAGTGCTTCCAGTTCCGGGACAGGGAACAGCAATCAGCCCCAGCATTTT.

This clone was counted many times. The genes are TRBV10-2 and TRBJ2-3, with D possibly being TRBD2 (5 bases). The CDR3 totals 17 residues. Per the germline V gene, CDR1 is WSHSY and CDR2 is SAAADI. Trimming cost V 0 bases and J 13 bases, with 26 bases left between them. The DNA of the CDR3 is TGCGCCAGCAGTGAGTCGAGTGGGATGGCACGCGGGCGCTCGGAGTATTTT. Translated: CASSESSGMARGRSEYF.

The CDR3 loop reads CASSPRGLTLNTEAFF. Here the CDR3 DNA reads TGTGCCAGCAGCCCTAGGGGTCTGACATTGAACACTGAAGCTTTCTTT. The chain combines TRBV11-1 with TRBJ1-1, with D tentatively TRBD1 (5 bases). The CDR3 sequence is 16 residues long. Trimming pared 5 bases from V and 0 bases from J, leaving 16 bases between. Germline lookup yields CDR1 SGHAT and CDR2 FQDESV (reference sequence).

This clone was seen at least ten times. V gene TRBV4-1 combines with J gene TRBJ2-3; no firm D call. This CDR3 has 16 residues. The V end was cut by 0 bases, the J end by 4 bases, with 14 bases between. Germline V gene lookup returns CDR1 MGHRA and CDR2 YSYEKL. The CDR3 sequence is CASSQENLEIADTQYF. The CDR3, as DNA: TGCGCCAGCAGCCAAGAGAATTTAGAGATAGCAGATACGCAGTATTTT.

The chain is built from TRBV20-1 and TRBJ2-7; D is ambiguous. Germline V lookup: CDR1 DFQATT, CDR2 SNEGSKA (reference sequence). Trimming removed 1 base at V and 6 bases at J, with 16 bases between. This CDR3 has 14 amino acids. This chain's CDR3 is CSARGQAALGEQYF. The CDR3 DNA follows: TGCAGTGCTAGAGGTCAAGCAGCCCTTGGCGAGCAGTACTTC.

This clone was counted at least ten times. CDR3 residues: CSASVGGKNTGELFF. The CDR3 DNA reads TGCAGTGCTAGTGTTGGCGGGAAGAACACCGGGGAGCTGTTTTTT. The chain employs TRBV20-1 and TRBJ2-2, with D perhaps matching TRBD2 (6 bases). V was clipped by 3 bases and J by 1 base, with 12 bases between them. Germline values: CDR1 DFQATT, CDR2 SNEGSKA (reference sequence). The CDR3 runs to 15 residues.

This clone was detected ten times or more. This chain uses TRBV20-1 with TRBJ1-5; 7 nucleotides agree with TRBD1. The CDR3 runs 13 residues. After removal of 6 bases from V and 4 bases from J, the junction contained 6 bases not matched to a gene. Looked up from germline, CDR1 is DFQATT and CDR2 is SNEGSKA (reference sequence). CDR3 loop: CSARDRANQPQHF. CDR3 coding DNA: TGCAGTGCCAGGGACAGAGCTAATCAGCCCCAGCATTTT.

The table lists this clone with many counts. V gene TRBV3-1 combines with J gene TRBJ1-2, with D perhaps matching TRBD1 (6 bases). Germline CDR1 and CDR2: LGHDT and YNNKEL (reference sequence). The CDR3 totals 13 residues. V dropped 6 bases and J dropped 2 bases, with 10 bases sitting between them. As DNA, the CDR3 is TGTGCCAGCAGACGAGACAGGAACTATGGCTACACCTTC. It codes for CASRRDRNYGYTF.

This clone was seen ten or more times. The chain joins TRBV10-3 to TRBJ2-1; 13 bases map to TRBD2. With 6 bases clipped from V and 9 bases from J, the junction kept 5 bases outside the gene matches. CDR3 length: 14 amino acids. In germline, CDR1 is ENHRY, CDR2 SYGVKD. The CDR3 nucleotides read TGTGCCATCAGAGGACTAGCGGGAGCTCTTGAGCAGTTCTTC. Protein: CAIRGLAGALEQFF.

This clone was picked up a small number of times. V usage is TRBV28 and J usage is TRBJ2-3, with D perhaps matching TRBD1 or TRBD2 (5 bases each). Per the germline V gene, CDR1 is MDHEN and CDR2 is SYDVKM. CDR3 length: 14 residues. The ends were cut back, 8 bases at V and 4 bases at J, with 16 bases in the middle. In DNA form, the CDR3 reads TGTGCCAGCGCCCGGGACCCACGGTCAGATACGCAGTATTTT. Its translation: CASARDPRSDTQYF. The whole variable domain, remainder taken from reference TRBV28 and TRBJ2-3, is DVKVTQSSRYLVKRTGEKVFLECVQDMDHENMFWYRQDPGLGLRLIYFSYDVKMKEKGDIPEGYSVSREKKERFSLILESASTNQTSMYLCASARDPRSDTQYFGPGTRLTVL.

This clone was detected ten times or more. CDR3 in DNA: TGTGCCAGTAGTCCGGGACAGGGAGTTGGGGCCAACGTCCTGACTTTC. This sequence encodes CASSPGQGVGANVLTF. The V gene is TRBV19, the J gene TRBJ2-6; 9 bases agree with TRBD1. Germline trimming cut 5 bases from V and 3 bases from J; bases unmatched to any gene: 5. The germline gives CDR1 LNHDA, CDR2 SQIVND (reference sequence). CDR3 size: 16 residues.

This clone was recorded many times. The chain has TRBV5-1 and TRBJ2-1; D remains unclear. Per germline, CDR1 SGHRS and CDR2 YFSETQ. The CDR3 is 11 residues long. V was clipped by 7 bases and J by 4 bases, with 6 bases between them. This chain's CDR3 is CASGQYNEQFF. DNA for the CDR3: TGCGCCAGCGGTCAGTACAATGAGCAGTTCTTC. Filled out from reference TRBV5-1 and TRBJ2-1, the complete variable domain reads KAGVTQTPRYLIKTRGQQVTLSCSPISGHRSVSWYQQTPGQGLQFLFEYFSETQRNKGNFPGRFSGRQFSNSRSEMNVSTLELGDSALYLCASGQYNEQFFGPGTRLTVL.

On this clone itself: Possible read error: a much larger clone is one base away. The genes are TRBV30 and TRBJ2-3; D gene unclear. Per germline, CDR1 GTSNPN and CDR2 SVGIG (reference sequence). This CDR3 comprises 14 residues. This CDR3 is CAWGVGGNPDTQYF. The CDR3 bases are TGTGCCTGGGGTGTCGGTGGAAACCCAGATACGCAGTATTTT.

In this sample, this clone turned up many times. V usage is TRBV5-1 and J usage is TRBJ2-6; D ambiguous. V was clipped by 2 bases and J by 4 bases, with 16 bases between them. This CDR3 region has 17 residues. Germline CDR1 reads SGHRS; CDR2 reads YFSETQ. The CDR3 here is CASSFNSVSSGANVLTF. The DNA of the CDR3 is TGCGCCAGCAGCTTTAATTCCGTTTCCTCCGGGGCCAACGTCCTGACTTTC.

This clone occurred many times. The chain joins TRBV7-6 to TRBJ1-5; D unclear. The germline V gene has CDR1 SGHVS and CDR2 FNYEAQ. Between the trimmed V and J ends, which lost 1 base and 0 bases, there was a span of 7 bases. The CDR3 length is 15 residues. The CDR3 loop is CASSLGVDSNQPQHF. CDR3 nucleotides: TGTGCCAGCAGCTTAGGTGTCGATAGCAATCAGCCCCAGCATTTT. The whole variable domain, filled in from reference TRBV7-6 and TRBJ1-5, reads GAGVSQSPRYKVTKRGQDVALRCDPISGHVSLYWYRQALGQGPEFLTYFNYEAQQDKSGLPNDRFSAERPEGSISTLTIQRTEQRDSAMYRCASSLGVDSNQPQHFGDGTRLSIL.

This clone occurred many times. This rearrangement joins TRBV6-4 to TRBJ2-5; D is unclear. V gave up 5 bases and J gave up 1 base, with 2 bases separating them. Germline V gene data show CDR1 as MRHNA and CDR2 as SNTAGT. The CDR3 is 11 residues long. CDR3 amino acids: CASSIQETQYF. In nucleotides, the CDR3 is TGTGCCAGCAGTATCCAAGAGACCCAGTACTTC.